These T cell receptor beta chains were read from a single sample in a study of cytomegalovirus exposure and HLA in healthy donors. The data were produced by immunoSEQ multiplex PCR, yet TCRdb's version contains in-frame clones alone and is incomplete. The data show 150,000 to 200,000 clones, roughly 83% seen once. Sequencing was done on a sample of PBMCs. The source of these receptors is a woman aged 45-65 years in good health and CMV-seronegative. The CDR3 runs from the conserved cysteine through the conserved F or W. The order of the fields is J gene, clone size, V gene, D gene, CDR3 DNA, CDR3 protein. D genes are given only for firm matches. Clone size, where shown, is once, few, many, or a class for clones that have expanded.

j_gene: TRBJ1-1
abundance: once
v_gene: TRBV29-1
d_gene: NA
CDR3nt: TGCAGCGTTGAAGAGGGAGGTGGGACTGAAGCTTTCTTT
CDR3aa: CSVEEGGGTEAFF

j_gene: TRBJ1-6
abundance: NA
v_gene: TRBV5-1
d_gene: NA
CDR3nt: TGCGCCAGCAGCTTGGACACCGTAAATTCACCCCTCCACTTT
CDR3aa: CASSLDTVNSPLHF

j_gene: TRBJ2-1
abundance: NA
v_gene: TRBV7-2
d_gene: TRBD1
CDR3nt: TGTGCCAGCAGCTTAGGGTCGACAGGGTACAATGAGCAGTTCTTC
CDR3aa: CASSLGSTGYNEQFF

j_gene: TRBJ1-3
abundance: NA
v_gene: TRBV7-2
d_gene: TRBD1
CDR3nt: TGTGCCAGCAGCTTGGGACAGGGGAGTATAGGAAACACCATATATTTT
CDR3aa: CASSLGQGSIGNTIYF

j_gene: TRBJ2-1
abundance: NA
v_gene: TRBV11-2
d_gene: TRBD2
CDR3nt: TGTGCCAGCAGCTCAGGGACTAGCCCCTCCTACAATGAGCAGTTCTTC
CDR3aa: CASSSGTSPSYNEQFF

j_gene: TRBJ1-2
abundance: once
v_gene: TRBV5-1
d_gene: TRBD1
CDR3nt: TGCGCCAGCAGCTCACAGGGGGCTGGGGACTATGGCTACACCTTC
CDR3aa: CASSSQGAGDYGYTF

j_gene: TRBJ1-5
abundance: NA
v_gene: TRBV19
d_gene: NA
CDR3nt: TGTGCCAGTAGTATAGGTCAGTATAGCAATCAGCCCCAGCATTTT
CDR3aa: CASSIGQYSNQPQHF

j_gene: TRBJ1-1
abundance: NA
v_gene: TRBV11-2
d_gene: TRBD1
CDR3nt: TGTGCCAGCAGCCGTAGCCAGACAGGGAGGAGGACTGAAGCTTTCTTT
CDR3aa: CASSRSQTGRRTEAFF

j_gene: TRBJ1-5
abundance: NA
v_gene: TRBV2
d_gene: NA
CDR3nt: TGTGCCAGCAAAATGGAGGGGAATCAGCCCCAGCATTTT
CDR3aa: CASKMEGNQPQHF

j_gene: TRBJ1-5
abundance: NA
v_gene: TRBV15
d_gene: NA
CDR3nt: TGTGCCACCAGCAGAGAACGCAGGATTAGCAATCAGCCCCAGCATTTT
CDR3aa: CATSRERRISNQPQHF

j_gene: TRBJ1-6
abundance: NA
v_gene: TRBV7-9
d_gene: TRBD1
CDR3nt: TGTGCCAGCAGCTTAGGCATCTACGGACAGGGAGAGAATAATTCACCCCTCCACTTT
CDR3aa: CASSLGIYGQGENNSPLHF

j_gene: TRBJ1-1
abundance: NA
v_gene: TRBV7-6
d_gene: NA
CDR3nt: TGTGCCAGCAGCTTAGACCCTAGCGGTTCAGGGGCGGCGATTGAAGCTTTCTTT
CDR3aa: CASSLDPSGSGAAIEAFF

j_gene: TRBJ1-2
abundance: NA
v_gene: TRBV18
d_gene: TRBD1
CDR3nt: TGTGCCAGCTCAGATCAACAGGGGTGGGACTATGGCTACACCTTC
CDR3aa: CASSDQQGWDYGYTF

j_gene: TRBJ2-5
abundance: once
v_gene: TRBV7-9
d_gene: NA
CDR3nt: TGTGCCAGCACCGGGGAGACCCAGTACTTC
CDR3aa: CASTGETQYF

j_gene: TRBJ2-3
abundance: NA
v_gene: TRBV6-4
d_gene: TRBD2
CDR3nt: TGTGCCAGCAGTGACTCTGCGGGAGGAAGAGATACGCAGTATTTT
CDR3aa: CASSDSAGGRDTQYF

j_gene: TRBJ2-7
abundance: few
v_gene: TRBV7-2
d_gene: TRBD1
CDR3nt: TGTGCCAGCAGTTATCGAGGGGGCAGTGCGACCTACGAGCAGTACTTC
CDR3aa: CASSYRGGSATYEQYF

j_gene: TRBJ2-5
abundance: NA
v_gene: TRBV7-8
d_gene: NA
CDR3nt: TGTGCCAGCAGCTTTGCGGGGACCAGTCAGGAGACCCAGTACTTC
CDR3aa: CASSFAGTSQETQYF

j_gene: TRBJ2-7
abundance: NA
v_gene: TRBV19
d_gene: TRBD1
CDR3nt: TGTGCCAGTAGTATAGGAGGGGGCGCTTCCTACGAGCAGTACTTC
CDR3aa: CASSIGGGASYEQYF

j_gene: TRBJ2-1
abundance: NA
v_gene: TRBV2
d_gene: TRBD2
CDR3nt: TGTGCCAGCAGTTTGCTAGCGGGATACAATGAGCAGTTCTTC
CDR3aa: CASSLLAGYNEQFF

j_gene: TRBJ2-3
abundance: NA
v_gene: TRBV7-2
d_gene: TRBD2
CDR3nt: TGTGCCAGCAGCTCCTCGGGACTAGCTCCCGCAGATACGCAGTATTTT
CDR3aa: CASSSSGLAPADTQYF

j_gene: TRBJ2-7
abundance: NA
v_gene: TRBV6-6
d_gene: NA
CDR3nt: TGTGCCAGCAGTTACTCGGGGGGAGCAGCCTACGAGCAGTACTTC
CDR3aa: CASSYSGGAAYEQYF

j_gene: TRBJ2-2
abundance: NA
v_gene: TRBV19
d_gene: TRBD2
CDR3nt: TGTGCCAGCGTACGGCGGGGGACCGGGGAGCTGTTTTTT
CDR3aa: CASVRRGTGELFF

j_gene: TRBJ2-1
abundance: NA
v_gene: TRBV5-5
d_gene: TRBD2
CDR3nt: TGTGCCAGCAGCTTTGCGGGACTAGCGGGGCGACAAGAGCAGTTCTTC
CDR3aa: CASSFAGLAGRQEQFF

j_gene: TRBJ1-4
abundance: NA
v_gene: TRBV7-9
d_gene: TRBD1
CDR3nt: TGTGCCAGCAGCTACAGGGGAGCTAATGAAAAACTGTTTTTT
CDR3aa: CASSYRGANEKLFF

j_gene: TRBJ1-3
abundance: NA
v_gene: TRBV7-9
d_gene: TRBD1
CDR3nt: TGTGCCAGCAGCCTCCGGGACAGGGTCGCTGGAAACACCATATATTTT
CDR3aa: CASSLRDRVAGNTIYF

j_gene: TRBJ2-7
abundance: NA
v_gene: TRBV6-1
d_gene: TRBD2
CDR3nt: TGTGCCAGCAGTGAACCGGGACTAGCCTCCGGCGAGCAGTACTTC
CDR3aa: CASSEPGLASGEQYF

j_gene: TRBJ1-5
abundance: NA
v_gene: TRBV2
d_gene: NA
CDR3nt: TGTGCCAGCAAAGTGGGGGCTCAGCCCCAGCATTTT
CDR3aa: CASKVGAQPQHF

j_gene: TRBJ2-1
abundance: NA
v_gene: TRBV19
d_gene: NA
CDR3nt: TGTGCCACCACAACCGGGGGCAGGGGGAAAAACAATGAGCAGTTCTTC
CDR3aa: CATTTGGRGKNNEQFF

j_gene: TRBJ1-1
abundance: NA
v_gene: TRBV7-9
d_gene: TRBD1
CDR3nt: TGTTCCAGCAGCCGGGACAGAATGAACACTGAAGCTTTCTTT
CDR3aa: CSSSRDRMNTEAFF

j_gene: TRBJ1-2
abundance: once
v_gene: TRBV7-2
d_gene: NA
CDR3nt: TGTGCCAGCAGCACCAGGGGCGCCACTTCCTATGGCTACACCTTC
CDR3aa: CASSTRGATSYGYTF

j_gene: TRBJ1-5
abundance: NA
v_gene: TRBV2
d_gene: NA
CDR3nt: TGTGCCAGCAGTCCGACAGCCTATAGCAATCAGCCCCAGCATTTT
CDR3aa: CASSPTAYSNQPQHF

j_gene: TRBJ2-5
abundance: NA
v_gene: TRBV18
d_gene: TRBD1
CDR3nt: TGTGCCAGCTCACCACCGGCGACAGGGGAGTTGGAGACCCAGTACTTC
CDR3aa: CASSPPATGELETQYF

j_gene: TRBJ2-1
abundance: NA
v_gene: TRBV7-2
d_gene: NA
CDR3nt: TGTGCCAGCAGCTTAGCTGGCGGGATGAGCTCCTACAATGAGCAGTTCTTC
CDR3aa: CASSLAGGMSSYNEQFF